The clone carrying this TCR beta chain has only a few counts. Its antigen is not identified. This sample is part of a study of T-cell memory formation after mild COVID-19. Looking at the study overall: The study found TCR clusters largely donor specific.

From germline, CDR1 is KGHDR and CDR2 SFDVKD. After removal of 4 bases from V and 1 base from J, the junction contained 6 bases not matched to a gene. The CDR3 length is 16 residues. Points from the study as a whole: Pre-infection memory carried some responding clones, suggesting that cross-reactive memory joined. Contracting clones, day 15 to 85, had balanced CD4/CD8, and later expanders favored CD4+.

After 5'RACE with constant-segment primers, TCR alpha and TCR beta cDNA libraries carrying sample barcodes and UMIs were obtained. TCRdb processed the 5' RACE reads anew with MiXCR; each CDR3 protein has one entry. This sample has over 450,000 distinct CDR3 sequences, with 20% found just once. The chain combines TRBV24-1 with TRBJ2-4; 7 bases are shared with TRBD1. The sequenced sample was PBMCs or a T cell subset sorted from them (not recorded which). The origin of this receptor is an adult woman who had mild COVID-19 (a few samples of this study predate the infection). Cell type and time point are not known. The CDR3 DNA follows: TGTGCCACCAGTGACGCCGGGACAGCTGCCAAAAACATTCAGTACTTC. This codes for CATSDAGTAAKNIQYF.